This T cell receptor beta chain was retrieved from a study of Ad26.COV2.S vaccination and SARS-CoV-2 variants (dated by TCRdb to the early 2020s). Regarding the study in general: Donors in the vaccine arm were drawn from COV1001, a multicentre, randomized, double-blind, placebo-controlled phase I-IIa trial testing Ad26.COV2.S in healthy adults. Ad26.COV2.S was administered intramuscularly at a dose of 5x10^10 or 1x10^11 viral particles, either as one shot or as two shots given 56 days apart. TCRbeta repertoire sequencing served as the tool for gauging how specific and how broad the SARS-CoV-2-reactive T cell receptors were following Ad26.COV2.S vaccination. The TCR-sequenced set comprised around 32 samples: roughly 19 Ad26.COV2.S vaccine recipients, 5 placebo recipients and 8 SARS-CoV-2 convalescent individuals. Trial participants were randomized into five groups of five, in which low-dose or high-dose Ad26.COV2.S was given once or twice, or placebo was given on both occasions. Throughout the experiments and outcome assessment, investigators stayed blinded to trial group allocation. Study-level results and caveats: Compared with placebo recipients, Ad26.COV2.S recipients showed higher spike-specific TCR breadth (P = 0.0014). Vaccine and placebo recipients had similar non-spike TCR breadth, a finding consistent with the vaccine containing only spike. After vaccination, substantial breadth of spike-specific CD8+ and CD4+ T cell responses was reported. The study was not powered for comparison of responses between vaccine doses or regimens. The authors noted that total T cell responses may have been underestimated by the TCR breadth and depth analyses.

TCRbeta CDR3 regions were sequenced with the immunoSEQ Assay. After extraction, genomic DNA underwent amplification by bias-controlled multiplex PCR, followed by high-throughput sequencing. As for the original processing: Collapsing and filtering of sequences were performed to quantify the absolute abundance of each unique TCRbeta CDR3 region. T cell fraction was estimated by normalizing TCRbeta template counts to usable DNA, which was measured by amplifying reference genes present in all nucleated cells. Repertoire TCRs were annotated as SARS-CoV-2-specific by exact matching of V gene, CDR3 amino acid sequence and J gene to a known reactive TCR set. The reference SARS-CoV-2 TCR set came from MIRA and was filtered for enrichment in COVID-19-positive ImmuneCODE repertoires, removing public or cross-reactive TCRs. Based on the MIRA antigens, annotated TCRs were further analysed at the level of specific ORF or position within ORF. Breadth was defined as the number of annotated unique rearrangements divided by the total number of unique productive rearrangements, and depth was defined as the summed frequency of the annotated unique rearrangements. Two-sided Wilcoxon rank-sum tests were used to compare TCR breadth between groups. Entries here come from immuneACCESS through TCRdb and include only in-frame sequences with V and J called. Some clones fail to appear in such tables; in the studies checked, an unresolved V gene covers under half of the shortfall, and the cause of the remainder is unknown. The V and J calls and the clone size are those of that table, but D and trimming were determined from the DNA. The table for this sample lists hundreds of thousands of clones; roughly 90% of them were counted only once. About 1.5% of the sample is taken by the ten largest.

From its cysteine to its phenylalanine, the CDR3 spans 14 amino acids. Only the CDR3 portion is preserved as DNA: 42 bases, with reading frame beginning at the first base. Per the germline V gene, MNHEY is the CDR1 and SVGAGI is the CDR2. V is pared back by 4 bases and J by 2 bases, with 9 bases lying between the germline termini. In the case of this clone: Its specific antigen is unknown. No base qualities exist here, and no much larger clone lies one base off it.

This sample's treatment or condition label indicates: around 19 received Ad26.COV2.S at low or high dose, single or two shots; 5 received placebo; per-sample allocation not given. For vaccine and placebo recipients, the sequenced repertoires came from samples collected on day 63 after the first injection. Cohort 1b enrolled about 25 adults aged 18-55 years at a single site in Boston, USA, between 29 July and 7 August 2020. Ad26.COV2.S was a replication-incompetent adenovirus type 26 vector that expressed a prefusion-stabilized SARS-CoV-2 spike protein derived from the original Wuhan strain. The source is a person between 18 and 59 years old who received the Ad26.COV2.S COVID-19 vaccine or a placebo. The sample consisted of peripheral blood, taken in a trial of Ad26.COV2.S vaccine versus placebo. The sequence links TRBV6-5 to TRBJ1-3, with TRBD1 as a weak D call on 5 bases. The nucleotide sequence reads TGTGCCAGCAGTTCGAGGGGAACTGGAAACACCATATATTTT. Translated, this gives CASSSRGTGNTIYF.